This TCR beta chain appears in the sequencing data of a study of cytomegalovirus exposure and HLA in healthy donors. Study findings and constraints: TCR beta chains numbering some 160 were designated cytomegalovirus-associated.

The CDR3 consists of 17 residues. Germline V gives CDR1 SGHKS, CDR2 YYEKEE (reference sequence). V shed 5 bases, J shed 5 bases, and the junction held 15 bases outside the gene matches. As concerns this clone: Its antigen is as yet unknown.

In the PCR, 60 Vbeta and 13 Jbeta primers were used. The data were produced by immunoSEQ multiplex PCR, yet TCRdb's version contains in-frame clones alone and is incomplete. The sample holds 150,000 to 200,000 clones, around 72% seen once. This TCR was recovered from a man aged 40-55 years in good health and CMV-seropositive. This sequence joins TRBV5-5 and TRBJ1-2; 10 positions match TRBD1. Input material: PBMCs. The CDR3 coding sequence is TGTGCCAGCAGTTTAGAGCCCCCGGGACAGGGGACGTATGGCTACACCTTC. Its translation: CASSLEPPGQGTYGYTF.